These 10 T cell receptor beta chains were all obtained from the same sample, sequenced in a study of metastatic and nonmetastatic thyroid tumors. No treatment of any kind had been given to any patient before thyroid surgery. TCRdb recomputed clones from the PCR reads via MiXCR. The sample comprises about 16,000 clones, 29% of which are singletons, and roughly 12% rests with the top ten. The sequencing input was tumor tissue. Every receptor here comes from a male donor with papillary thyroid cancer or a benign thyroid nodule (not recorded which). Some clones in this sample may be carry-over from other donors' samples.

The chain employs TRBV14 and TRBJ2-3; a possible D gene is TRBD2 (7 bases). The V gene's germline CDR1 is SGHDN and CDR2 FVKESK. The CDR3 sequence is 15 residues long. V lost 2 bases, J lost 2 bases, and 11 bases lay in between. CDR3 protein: CASSQRGGHTDTQYF. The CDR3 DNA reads TGTGCCAGCAGCCAAAGGGGGGGGCACACAGATACGCAGTATTTT.

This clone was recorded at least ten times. The CDR3 bases are TGTGCCAGCAGCCGGGACCACAACTACGAGCAGTACTTC. This gives the protein CASSRDHNYEQYF. This rearrangement joins TRBV12-3 or TRBV12-4 to TRBJ2-7; D is possibly TRBD1 or TRBD2 (5 bases each). Trimming cost V 6 bases and J 3 bases, with 12 bases left between them. The CDR3 runs to 13 residues.

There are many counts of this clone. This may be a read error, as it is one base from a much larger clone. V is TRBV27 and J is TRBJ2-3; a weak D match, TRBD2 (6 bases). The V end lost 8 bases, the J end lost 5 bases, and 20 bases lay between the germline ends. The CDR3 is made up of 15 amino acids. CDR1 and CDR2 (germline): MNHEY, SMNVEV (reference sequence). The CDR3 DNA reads TGTGCCAGCGGTATCCACGGGAGACGATTAGATACGCAGTATTTT. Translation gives CASGIHGRRLDTQYF.

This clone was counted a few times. CDR3 sequence (DNA): TGTGCCTGGGGGGAGCCTTCCTACGAGCAGTACTTC. Translation gives CAWGEPSYEQYF. The chain carries TRBV30 and TRBJ2-7; D may be TRBD2 (5 bases). The CDR3 is made up of 12 amino acids. V gave up 5 bases and J gave up 1 base, with 9 bases separating them. Germline V gives CDR1 GTSNPN, CDR2 SVGIG (reference sequence).

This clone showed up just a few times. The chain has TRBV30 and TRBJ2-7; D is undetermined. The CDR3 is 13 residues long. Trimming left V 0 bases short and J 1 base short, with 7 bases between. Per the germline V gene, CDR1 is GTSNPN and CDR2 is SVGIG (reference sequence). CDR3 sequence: CAWSVAGSYEQYF. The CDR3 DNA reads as TGTGCCTGGAGTGTGGCAGGTTCCTACGAGCAGTACTTC.

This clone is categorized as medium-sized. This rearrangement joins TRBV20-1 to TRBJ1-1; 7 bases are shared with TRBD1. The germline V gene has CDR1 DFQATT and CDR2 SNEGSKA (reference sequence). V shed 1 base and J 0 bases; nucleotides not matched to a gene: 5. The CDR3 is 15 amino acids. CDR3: CSARVPGTVNTEAFF. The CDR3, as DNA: TGCAGTGCTAGAGTGCCCGGGACAGTGAACACTGAAGCTTTCTTT.

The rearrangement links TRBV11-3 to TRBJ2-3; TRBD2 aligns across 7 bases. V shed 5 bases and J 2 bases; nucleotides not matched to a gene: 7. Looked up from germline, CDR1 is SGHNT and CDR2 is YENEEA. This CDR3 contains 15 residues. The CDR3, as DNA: TGTGCCAGCAGCGCATCCGGGACTATCACAGATACGCAGTATTTT. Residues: CASSASGTITDTQYF. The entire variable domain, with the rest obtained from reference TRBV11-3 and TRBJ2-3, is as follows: EAGVVQSPRYKIIEKKQPVAFWCNPISGHNTLYWYLQNLGQGPELLIRYENEEAVDDSQLPKDRFSAERLKGVDSTLKIQPAELGDSAVYLCASSASGTITDTQYFGPGTRLTVL.

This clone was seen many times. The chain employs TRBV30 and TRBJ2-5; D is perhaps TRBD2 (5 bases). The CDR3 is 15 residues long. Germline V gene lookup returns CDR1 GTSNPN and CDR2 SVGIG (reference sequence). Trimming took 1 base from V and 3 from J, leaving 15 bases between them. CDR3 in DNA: TGTGCCTGGAGTGGAGTCCCAGGAGGTAAAGAGACCCAGTACTTC. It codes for CAWSGVPGGKETQYF.

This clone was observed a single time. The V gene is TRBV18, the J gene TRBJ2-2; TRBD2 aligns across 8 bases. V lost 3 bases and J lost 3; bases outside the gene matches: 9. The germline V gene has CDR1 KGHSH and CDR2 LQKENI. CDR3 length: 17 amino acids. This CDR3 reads CASSPPLAGPDTGELFF. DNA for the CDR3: TGTGCCAGCTCACCCCCGTTAGCGGGACCGGACACCGGGGAGCTGTTTTTT.

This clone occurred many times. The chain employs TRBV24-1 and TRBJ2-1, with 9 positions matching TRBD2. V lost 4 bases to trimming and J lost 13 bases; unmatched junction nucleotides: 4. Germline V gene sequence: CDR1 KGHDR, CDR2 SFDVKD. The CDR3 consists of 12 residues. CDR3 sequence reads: CATSDRGLAQFF. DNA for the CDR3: TGTGCCACCAGTGACCGGGGACTAGCTCAGTTCTTC.